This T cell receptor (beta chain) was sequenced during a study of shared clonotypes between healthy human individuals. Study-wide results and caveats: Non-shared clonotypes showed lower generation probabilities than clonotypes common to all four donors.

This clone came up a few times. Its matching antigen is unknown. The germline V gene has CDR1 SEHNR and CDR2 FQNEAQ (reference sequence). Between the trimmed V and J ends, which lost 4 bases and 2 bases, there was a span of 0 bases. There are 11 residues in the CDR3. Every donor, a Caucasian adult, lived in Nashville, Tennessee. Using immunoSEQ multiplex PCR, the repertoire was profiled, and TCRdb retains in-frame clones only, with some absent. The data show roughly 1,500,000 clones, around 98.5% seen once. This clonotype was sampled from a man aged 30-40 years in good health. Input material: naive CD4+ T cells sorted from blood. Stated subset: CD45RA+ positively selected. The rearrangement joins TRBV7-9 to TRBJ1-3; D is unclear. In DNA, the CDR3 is TGTGCCAGCAGCTCTGGAAACACCATATATTTT. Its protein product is CASSSGNTIYF.